The rows below give T cell receptor beta chains drawn from one sample of a study. TCRdb re-called the reads with MiXCR, one entry per CDR3 protein. The sample includes around 3,600 distinct CDR3 sequences, 9.8% of them seen just once. Specimen: CD4+ T cells from synovial fluid. The receptors come from a human donor with rheumatoid arthritis. CDR3s include the opening cysteine and the closing phenylalanine or tryptophan. The D gene is left open where the match is weak. Sizes are listed as once, few, many or a size class.

v_call: TRBV6-2/TRBV6-3; j_call: TRBJ1-5; clone_size: many; d_call: TRBD1; cdr3_aa: CASSSGQFYQPQHF; cdr3_nt: TGTGCCAGCAGCTCGGGACAGTTTTATCAGCCCCAGCATTTT
v_call: TRBV2; j_call: TRBJ2-7; clone_size: medium-sized; d_call: TRBD2; cdr3_aa: CASRTSGSREQYF; cdr3_nt: TGTGCCAGCAGGACTAGCGGGAGTCGGGAGCAGTACTTC
v_call: TRBV7-9; j_call: TRBJ2-3; clone_size: large; d_call: -; cdr3_aa: CASSGSSGGTDTQYF; cdr3_nt: TGTGCCAGCAGCGGATCCTCAGGGGGCACAGATACGCAGTATTTT
v_call: TRBV12-3/TRBV12-4; j_call: TRBJ2-2; clone_size: medium-sized; d_call: -; cdr3_aa: CASSLMGTGELFF; cdr3_nt: TGTGCCAGCAGTTTAATGGGTACCGGGGAGCTGTTTTTT
v_call: TRBV7-2; j_call: TRBJ2-1; clone_size: large; d_call: -; cdr3_aa: CASSLVHRNEQFF; cdr3_nt: TGTGCCAGCAGCTTAGTACATCGTAATGAGCAGTTCTTC
v_call: TRBV9; j_call: TRBJ1-5; clone_size: medium-sized; d_call: TRBD1; cdr3_aa: CASSAGTDNQPQHF; cdr3_nt: TGTGCCAGCAGCGCCGGGACAGACAATCAGCCCCAGCATTTT
v_call: TRBV6-5; j_call: TRBJ1-5; clone_size: large; d_call: -; cdr3_aa: CASSTEIGPQHF; cdr3_nt: TGTGCCAGCAGTACCGAAATAGGGCCCCAGCATTTT
v_call: TRBV7-2; j_call: TRBJ1-4; clone_size: medium-sized; d_call: -; cdr3_aa: CASSFGGQYEKLFF; cdr3_nt: TGTGCCAGCAGCTTTGGAGGCCAGTATGAAAAACTGTTTTTT
v_call: TRBV20-1; j_call: TRBJ1-2; clone_size: medium-sized; d_call: -; cdr3_aa: CSALDPSKGEGYTF; cdr3_nt: TGCAGTGCCCTTGATCCCTCGAAGGGAGAAGGCTACACCTTC
v_call: TRBV4-2; j_call: TRBJ1-6; clone_size: medium-sized; d_call: -; cdr3_aa: CASSQDGSGQGSPLHF; cdr3_nt: TGTGCCAGCAGCCAAGATGGTAGTGGGCAAGGCTCACCCCTCCACTTT
v_call: TRBV19; j_call: TRBJ2-7; clone_size: many; d_call: -; cdr3_aa: CATAGLGEQYF; cdr3_nt: TGTGCCACCGCAGGGCTAGGCGAGCAGTACTTC
v_call: TRBV13; j_call: TRBJ2-7; clone_size: medium-sized; d_call: TRBD2; cdr3_aa: CASSLGGLAGATYEQYF; cdr3_nt: TGTGCCAGCAGCTTAGGGGGACTAGCGGGAGCAACCTACGAGCAGTACTTC
v_call: TRBV15; j_call: TRBJ1-1; clone_size: many; d_call: -; cdr3_aa: CATSRVEGLEAFF; cdr3_nt: TGTGCCACCAGCAGAGTCGAGGGACTTGAAGCTTTCTTT
v_call: TRBV5-1; j_call: TRBJ2-7; clone_size: medium-sized; d_call: TRBD2; cdr3_aa: CASSLVTSGSYEQYF; cdr3_nt: TGCGCCAGCAGCTTGGTAACTAGCGGGAGTTACGAGCAGTACTTC
v_call: TRBV9; j_call: TRBJ1-2; clone_size: few; d_call: -; cdr3_aa: CASSANHRDFYGYTF; cdr3_nt: TGTGCCAGCAGCGCCAACCACAGGGATTTCTATGGCTACACCTTC